These 28 T cell receptor beta chains share one sample of origin, sequenced in a study of Graves' ophthalmopathy and Graves' hyperthyroidism (dated by TCRdb to between 2018 and 2020). TCRdb shows the sequencer as Illumina HiSeq 2000. TCR beta CDR3 regions were amplified from RNA transcripts for repertoire sequencing. The first round of RT-PCR was done with HTBI primers and the Qiagen OneStep RT-PCR kit, and was followed by a second round of multiplex PCR, then size selection and purification. The raw public data were reprocessed by TCRdb itself: fastp quality trimming at Q25, MiXCR clonotype calling, in-frame beta chains only. A single entry per CDR3 protein holds the most common genes and DNA from its merged rows. The sample table contains over 450,000 distinct CDR3 sequences; only one count was recorded for around 15% of them. Of the sample, about 9.4% is held by the ten largest clones. Material: blood. Source of these receptors: a young woman with Graves' ophthalmopathy. Donor details come from another sample of the same person, matched by shared clones.

At least ten counts were recorded for this clonotype. This chain joins TRBV29-1 and TRBJ2-7; D is perhaps TRBD1 (7 bases). The germline gives CDR1 SQVTM, CDR2 ANQGSEA. Trimming left V 6 bases short and J 1 base short, with 13 bases between. The CDR3 extends over 13 amino acids. The CDR3 bases are TGCAGCGTCGGCGGGACAGCGTCCTACGAGCAGTACTTC. This encodes CSVGGTASYEQYF.

This clonotype came up many times. The gene calls are TRBV10-3 and TRBJ2-7, with D possibly called TRBD1 or TRBD2 (5 bases each). CDR1 is ENHRY, CDR2 SYGVKD, per germline. V shed 2 bases and J shed 6 bases, with 8 bases lying between them. CDR3 size: 12 residues. The CDR3 coding sequence is TGTGCCATCAGTGAGGCCGGGGCCGAGCAGTACTTC. Its translation: CAISEAGAEQYF.

This clonotype was observed a handful of times. This chain joins TRBV4-1 and TRBJ1-5, with D maybe TRBD1 (5 bases). Germline assignment: CDR1 MGHRA and CDR2 YSYEKL. V lost 4 bases and J lost 1, with 11 bases in between. CDR3 length: 15 residues. The CDR3 DNA is TGCGCCAGCAGCCCCCTTGACAGAAGCAATCAGCCCCAGCATTTT. Protein: CASSPLDRSNQPQHF.

This clonotype was counted only a few times. The rearrangement links TRBV5-1 to TRBJ2-1; TRBD2 matches 11 bases. V shed 5 bases and J 5 bases; nucleotides not matched to a gene: 9. The length of the CDR3 is 16 residues. Germline V lookup: CDR1 SGHRS, CDR2 YFSETQ. The CDR3 loop reads CASSLAGGHLDNEQFF. CDR3 nucleotide sequence: TGCGCCAGCAGTTTAGCGGGGGGGCATCTGGACAATGAGCAGTTCTTC. Together with reference TRBV5-1 and TRBJ2-1, the CDR3 gives the full variable domain: KAGVTQTPRYLIKTRGQQVTLSCSPISGHRSVSWYQQTPGQGLQFLFEYFSETQRNKGNFPGRFSGRQFSNSRSEMNVSTLELGDSALYLCASSLAGGHLDNEQFFGPGTRLTVL.

Ten or more counts support this clonotype. The junction does not match germline at one end; this may be a read error. The chain recombines TRBV5-1 with TRBJ1-5, with D perhaps TRBD1 (5 bases). The CDR3 spans 15 residues. Germline CDR1 reads SGHRS; CDR2 reads YFSETQ. CDR3 DNA sequence: TGTGCCAGCAGTTTGGGGGGGGGAAGCAATCAGCCCCAGCATTTT. This sequence encodes CASSLGGGSNQPQHF.

The DNA of the CDR3 is TGTGCCCGTCAGGTCTCGGGGAACGGGGAGCTGTTTTTT. Translating gives CARQVSGNGELFF. The chain uses TRBV30 and TRBJ2-2; D possibly corresponds to TRBD2 (5 bases). The ends were cut back, 8 bases at V and 7 bases at J, with 17 bases in the middle. Looked up from germline, CDR1 is GTSNPN and CDR2 is SVGIG (reference sequence). The CDR3 length is 13 residues.

This clonotype appeared many times. One end of the junction fails to match germline, which may point to a read error. V gene TRBV15 combines with J gene TRBJ2-7; weak D call: TRBD2 (6 bases). Germline CDR1 and CDR2: LNHNV and YYDKDF (reference sequence). The CDR3 is 14 amino acids. The CDR3 DNA follows: TGTGCCGCCAGCAAAAGGAGGGACGGCTACGAGCAGTACTTC. As protein: CAASKRRDGYEQYF. Based on the CDR3 plus reference TRBV15 and TRBJ2-7, the full variable domain is DAMVIQNPRYQVTQFGKPVTLSCSQTLNHNVMYWYQQKSSQAPKLLFHYYDKDFNNEADTPDNFQSRRPNTSFCFLDIRSPGLGDTAMYLCAASKRRDGYEQYFGPGTRLTVT.

The V and J genes are TRBV20-1 and TRBJ2-5, with TRBD1 matching 12 bases. The CDR3 is 15 residues long. V trimming: 3 bases; J trimming: 5 bases; junction bases outside the gene matches: 7. Germline V CDR1 and CDR2: DFQATT, SNEGSKA (reference sequence). The chain's CDR3 is CSASGTGGAWETQYF. CDR3 nucleotides: TGCAGTGCTAGTGGGACAGGGGGCGCGTGGGAGACCCAGTACTTC.

V is TRBV6-1 and J is TRBJ1-5; no reliable D call. V lost 2 bases to trimming and J lost 0 bases, with 11 bases between them. Germline V gene sequence: CDR1 MNHNS, CDR2 SASEGT. The CDR3 loop spans 16 amino acids. Here the CDR3 DNA reads TGTGCCAGCAGTGAATGGGAGCCCCATAGCAATCAGCCCCAGCATTTT. Its translation: CASSEWEPHSNQPQHF.

At least ten counts were recorded for this clonotype. V usage is TRBV15 and J usage is TRBJ1-1; no reliable D call. Germline assignment: CDR1 LNHNV and CDR2 YYDKDF (reference sequence). Trimming removed 0 bases at V and 0 bases at J, with 11 bases between. The CDR3 extends over 16 amino acids. CDR3 in amino acids: CATSRDYWGMNTEAFF. The CDR3 DNA reads as TGTGCCACCAGCAGAGATTATTGGGGAATGAACACTGAAGCTTTCTTT.

The chain joins TRBV18 to TRBJ2-2; D remains ambiguous. This CDR3 spans 13 amino acids. The germline V gene has CDR1 KGHSH and CDR2 LQKENI. The V gene lost 2 bases and the J gene lost 6 bases, with 7 bases spanning the gap. The CDR3 DNA follows: TGTGCCAGCTCACCAACTTCACCCGGGGAGCTGTTTTTT. This translates into CASSPTSPGELFF.

This clonotype was recorded many times. The rearrangement joins TRBV5-4 to TRBJ2-3, with a weak D call TRBD2 (6 bases). Looked up from germline, CDR1 is SGHNT and CDR2 is YYREEE (reference sequence). This CDR3 is built from 13 residues. The germline V and J ends were trimmed by 5 bases and 0 bases, with 7 bases remaining between them. The CDR3 here is CASRGLSTDTQYF. The CDR3 DNA sequence: TGTGCCAGCAGGGGACTCAGCACAGATACGCAGTATTTT.

There are many counts of this clonotype. This chain connects TRBV6-5 to TRBJ2-2, with TRBD1 matching 8 bases. The CDR3 runs 17 residues. Germline V CDR1 and CDR2: MNHEY, SVGAGI. The V and J ends lost 2 bases and 5 bases, in that order; junction bases with no gene match: 10. CDR3 sequence: CASSYPTDRGWTGELFF. The CDR3 DNA sequence: TGTGCCAGCAGTTACCCAACCGACAGGGGATGGACCGGGGAGCTGTTTTTT.

The table lists this clonotype with many counts. The rearrangement links TRBV28 to TRBJ1-2, with D unclear. V was cut by 7 bases and J by 3 bases, with 9 bases left in between. The CDR3 has 12 amino acids. Germline lookup yields CDR1 MDHEN and CDR2 SYDVKM. CDR3 protein: CASISGYYGYTF. The CDR3 DNA is TGTGCCAGCATATCGGGGTACTATGGCTACACCTTC.

This clonotype showed up many times. The chain recombines TRBV6-5 with TRBJ1-1, with no clear D. The CDR3 length is 16 residues. V was pared by 4 bases and J by 1 base, with 16 bases between. The germline gives CDR1 MNHEY, CDR2 SVGAGI. CDR3 sequence: CASSSRFDTTNTEAFF. The DNA for the CDR3 is TGTGCCAGCAGTTCCAGGTTCGATACAACGAACACTGAAGCTTTCTTT.

The V gene is TRBV24-1, the J gene TRBJ2-5, with D tentatively TRBD1 or TRBD2 (7 bases each). CDR1 and CDR2 from the germline V gene are KGHDR and SFDVKD. V gave up 2 bases and J gave up 3 bases, with 12 bases separating them. The CDR3 has 15 amino acids. CDR3 sequence: CATSDWDSGEETQYF. The CDR3 DNA is TGTGCCACCAGTGATTGGGACAGCGGGGAAGAGACCCAGTACTTC.

In this sample, this clonotype turned up many times. The V and J genes are TRBV24-1 and TRBJ1-1; the D gene is possibly TRBD1 (5 bases). Trimming stripped 5 bases from V and 1 base from J, with 16 bases between. This CDR3 is 16 amino acids long. CDR1 is KGHDR, CDR2 SFDVKD, per germline. CDR3 nucleotides: TGTGCCACCAGTGCTAACGACAGAGGGGCGAACACTGAAGCTTTCTTT. This gives the protein CATSANDRGANTEAFF.

This clonotype was recorded at least ten times. This chain joins TRBV5-1 and TRBJ2-7, with D maybe TRBD2 (6 bases). Trimming took off 2 bases at V and 2 bases at J, with 11 bases between the two ends. This CDR3 has 14 amino acids. The germline V gene has CDR1 SGHRS and CDR2 YFSETQ. CDR3 in amino acids: CASSFSGPAYEQYF. CDR3 DNA sequence: TGCGCCAGCAGCTTTAGCGGACCGGCCTACGAGCAGTACTTC.

The chain employs TRBV4-1 and TRBJ2-7; perhaps TRBD1 as D (8 bases). The CDR3 has 17 residues. Germline CDR1 and CDR2: MGHRA and YSYEKL. V shed 3 bases and J shed 4 bases, with 22 bases lying between them. The CDR3, as DNA: TGCGCCAGCAGCCAGGTTTCGGACAGGGAGGGGCAATACGAGCAGTACTTC. Protein product: CASSQVSDREGQYEQYF.

This clonotype showed up many times. Written as DNA, the CDR3 is TGTGCCAGCAGTTCCGGGGACCGTTCCTCGGACGAGCAGTACTTC. Translation: CASSSGDRSSDEQYF. The chain combines TRBV28 with TRBJ2-7; either TRBD1 or TRBD2 may fit D (5 bases each). V was clipped by 4 bases and J by 5 bases, with 18 bases between them. The CDR3 length is 15 residues. Per the germline V gene, CDR1 is MDHEN and CDR2 is SYDVKM.

The gene calls are TRBV28 and TRBJ1-5; TRBD1 matches at 10 bases. The CDR3 sequence is 14 residues long. Germline CDR1 reads MDHEN; CDR2 reads SYDVKM. With 8 bases clipped from V and 7 bases from J, the junction kept 8 bases outside the gene matches. For the CDR3, the DNA is TGTGCCAGCGGGGGGACAGGGGAGGAGCAGCCCCAGCATTTT. As protein: CASGGTGEEQPQHF.

The rearrangement links TRBV5-5 to TRBJ2-1; TRBD1 is a possible D gene (6 bases). The V and J ends lost 1 base and 3 bases respectively, with 11 bases between them. CDR1 and CDR2 from the germline V gene are SGHKS and YYEKEE (reference sequence). The CDR3 consists of 15 residues. CDR3 amino acids: CASSLNRARYNEQFF. The DNA for the CDR3 is TGTGCCAGCAGCTTGAACAGGGCCCGCTACAATGAGCAGTTCTTC.

This clonotype was detected many times. The gene calls are TRBV6-2 or TRBV6-3 and TRBJ2-7; the D call may be TRBD1 or TRBD2 (5 bases each). This CDR3 is 12 amino acids long. CDR1 and CDR2 (germline): MNHEY, SVGEGT. The ends were cut back, 8 bases at V and 0 bases at J, with 8 bases in the middle. The CDR3 DNA reads TGTGCCAGCGGGACGGTCTCCTACGAGCAGTACTTC. As protein: CASGTVSYEQYF.

Many counts were recorded for this clonotype. This chain connects TRBV12-3 or TRBV12-4 to TRBJ1-1, with D perhaps matching TRBD1 (5 bases). The CDR3 loop spans 15 amino acids. Between the trimmed V and J ends, which lost 1 base and 0 bases, there was a span of 9 bases. CDR3: CASSLVGRVNTEAFF. The CDR3 nucleotides are TGTGCCAGCAGTTTAGTGGGCAGGGTGAACACTGAAGCTTTCTTT.

The V call is TRBV7-9, the J call TRBJ2-2; no definite D call. The CDR3 runs to 15 residues. Germline V gene data show CDR1 as SEHNR and CDR2 as FQNEAQ (reference sequence). V dropped 5 bases and J dropped 3 bases, with 13 bases sitting between them. This CDR3 is CASSSRVSDTGELFF. CDR3 coding DNA: TGTGCCAGCAGCAGTAGGGTCTCAGACACCGGGGAGCTGTTTTTT.

This clonotype was seen ten or more times. The chain couples TRBV12-3 or TRBV12-4 to TRBJ2-7; perhaps TRBD2 as D (5 bases). CDR3 length: 13 residues. V was shortened by 7 bases and J by 6 bases, with 16 bases between the two germline ends. Written as DNA, the CDR3 is TGTGCCAGCAATTTCGAGGGATACGGCGAGCAGTACTTC. It codes for CASNFEGYGEQYF.

In DNA form, the CDR3 reads TGTGCCAGCAGCTTAACGCCAGGGGGGAGCTATGGCTACACCTTC. The encoded protein is CASSLTPGGSYGYTF. The V gene is TRBV7-3, the J gene TRBJ1-2; 7 nucleotides line up with TRBD1. This CDR3 has 15 amino acids. V was pared by 0 bases and J by 4 bases, with 5 bases of the junction left unmatched. From germline, CDR1 is SGHTA and CDR2 FQGTGA.

There are many counts of this clonotype. In DNA, the CDR3 is TGCAGTGCTAGGATCCGGCGCGGGCCATACACCGGGGAGCTGTTTTTT. Its protein is CSARIRRGPYTGELFF. The chain couples TRBV20-1 to TRBJ2-2; a possible D gene is TRBD2 (5 bases). The V gene's germline CDR1 is DFQATT and CDR2 SNEGSKA (reference sequence). V lost 3 bases and J 3 bases, leaving 17 bases between the germline ends. This CDR3 has 16 residues.